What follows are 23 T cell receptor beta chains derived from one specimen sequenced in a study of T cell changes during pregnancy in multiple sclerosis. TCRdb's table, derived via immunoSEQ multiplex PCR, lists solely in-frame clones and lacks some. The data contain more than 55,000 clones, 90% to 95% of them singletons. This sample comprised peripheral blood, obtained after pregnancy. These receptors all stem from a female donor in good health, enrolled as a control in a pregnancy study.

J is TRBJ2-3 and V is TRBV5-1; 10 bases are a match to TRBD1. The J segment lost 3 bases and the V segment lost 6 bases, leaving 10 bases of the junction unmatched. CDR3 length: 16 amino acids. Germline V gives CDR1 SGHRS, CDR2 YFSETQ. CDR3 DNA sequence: TGCGCCAGCACAATAGGGGGACAGGGGCCGACAGATACGCAGTATTTT. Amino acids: CASTIGGQGPTDTQYF.

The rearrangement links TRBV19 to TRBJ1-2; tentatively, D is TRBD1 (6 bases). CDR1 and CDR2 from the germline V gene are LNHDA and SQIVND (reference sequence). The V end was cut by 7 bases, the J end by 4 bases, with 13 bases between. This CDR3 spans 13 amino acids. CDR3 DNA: TGTGCCAGTAAGGGGGACGCGGGCTATGGCTACACCTTC. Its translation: CASKGDAGYGYTF.

The CDR3 region is CATSRVLEPGQDPYEQYF. Here the CDR3 DNA reads TGTGCCACCAGCAGAGTCCTAGAGCCGGGACAGGACCCCTACGAGCAGTACTTC. V gene TRBV15 combines with J gene TRBJ2-7; 8 nucleotides agree with TRBD1. The CDR3 has 18 amino acids. V was clipped by 1 base and J by 2 bases; unmatched bases: 13. Looked up from germline, CDR1 is LNHNV and CDR2 is YYDKDF (reference sequence).

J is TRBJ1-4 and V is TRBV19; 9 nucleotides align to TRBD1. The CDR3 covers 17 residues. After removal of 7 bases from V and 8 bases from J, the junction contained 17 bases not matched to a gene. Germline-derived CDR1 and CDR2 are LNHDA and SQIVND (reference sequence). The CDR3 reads CASNPLGQGIFPEKLFF. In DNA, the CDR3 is TGTGCCAGTAACCCACTCGGACAGGGGATATTTCCGGAAAAACTGTTTTTT.

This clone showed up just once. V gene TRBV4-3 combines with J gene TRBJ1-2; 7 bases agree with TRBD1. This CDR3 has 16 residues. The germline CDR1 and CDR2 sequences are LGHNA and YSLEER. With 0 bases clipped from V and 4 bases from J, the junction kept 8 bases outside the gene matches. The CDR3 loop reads CASSQDFGHRGYGYTF. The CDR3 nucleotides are TGCGCCAGCAGCCAAGATTTTGGCCACAGGGGCTATGGCTACACCTTC.

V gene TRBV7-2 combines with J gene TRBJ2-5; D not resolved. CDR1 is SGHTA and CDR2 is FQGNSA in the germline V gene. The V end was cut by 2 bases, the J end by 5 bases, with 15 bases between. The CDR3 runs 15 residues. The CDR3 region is CASSLLARLSETQYF. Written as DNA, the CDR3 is TGTGCCAGCAGCTTACTCGCCCGGTTGTCGGAGACCCAGTACTTC.

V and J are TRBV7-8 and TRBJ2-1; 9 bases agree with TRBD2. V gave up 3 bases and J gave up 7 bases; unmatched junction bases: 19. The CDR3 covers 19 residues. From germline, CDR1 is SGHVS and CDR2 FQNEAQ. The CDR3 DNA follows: TGTGCCAGCAGCTTCAAACCTTTCCCTAGCGGGGTTAAAATGAATGAGCAGTTCTTC. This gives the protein CASSFKPFPSGVKMNEQFF.

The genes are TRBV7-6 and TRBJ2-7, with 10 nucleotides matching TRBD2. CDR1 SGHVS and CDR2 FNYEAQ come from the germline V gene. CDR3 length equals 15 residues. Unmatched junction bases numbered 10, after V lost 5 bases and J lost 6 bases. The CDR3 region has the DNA TGTGCCAGCAGCGAAGACAGCGGGGGGGCCGTCGAGCAGTACTTC. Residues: CASSEDSGGAVEQYF.

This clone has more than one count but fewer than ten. CDR3 in DNA: TGTGCCAGCAGCTTCGGGACAGGGAACACCGGGGAGCTGTTTTTT. Translation: CASSFGTGNTGELFF. The chain has TRBV11-2 and TRBJ2-2; 8 bases match TRBD1. Looked up from germline, CDR1 is SGHAT and CDR2 is FQNNGV. There are 15 residues in the CDR3. Trimming cost V 3 bases and J 1 base; bases outside gene matches: 1.

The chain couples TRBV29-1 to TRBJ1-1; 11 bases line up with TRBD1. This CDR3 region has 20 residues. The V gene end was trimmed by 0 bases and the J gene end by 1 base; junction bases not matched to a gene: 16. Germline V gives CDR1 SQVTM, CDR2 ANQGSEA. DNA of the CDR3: TGCAGCGTTGAAGATCGATTTGGGACAGGGGGAAAAATTAAGAACACTGAAGCTTTCTTT. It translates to CSVEDRFGTGGKIKNTEAFF.

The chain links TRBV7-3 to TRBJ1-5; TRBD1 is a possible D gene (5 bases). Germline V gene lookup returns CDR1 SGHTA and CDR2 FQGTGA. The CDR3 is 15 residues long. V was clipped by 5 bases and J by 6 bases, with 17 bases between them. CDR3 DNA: TGTGCCAGCAGCCCCAATCCTCAGGGTAGTCAGCCCCAGCATTTT. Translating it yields CASSPNPQGSQPQHF.

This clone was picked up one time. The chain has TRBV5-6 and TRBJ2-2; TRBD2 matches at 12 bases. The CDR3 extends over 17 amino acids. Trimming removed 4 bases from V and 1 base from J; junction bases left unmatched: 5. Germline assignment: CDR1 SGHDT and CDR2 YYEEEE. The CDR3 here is CASSRPTSGGNTGELFF. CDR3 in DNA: TGTGCCAGCAGCCGGCCGACTAGCGGGGGGAACACCGGGGAGCTGTTTTTT.

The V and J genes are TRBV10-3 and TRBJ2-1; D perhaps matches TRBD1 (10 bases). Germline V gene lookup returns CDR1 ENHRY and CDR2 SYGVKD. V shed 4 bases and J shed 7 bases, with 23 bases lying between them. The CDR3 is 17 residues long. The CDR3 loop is CAISARQGAGGLNEQFF. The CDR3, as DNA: TGTGCCATCAGTGCCAGACAGGGGGCGGGGGGGTTGAATGAGCAGTTCTTC.

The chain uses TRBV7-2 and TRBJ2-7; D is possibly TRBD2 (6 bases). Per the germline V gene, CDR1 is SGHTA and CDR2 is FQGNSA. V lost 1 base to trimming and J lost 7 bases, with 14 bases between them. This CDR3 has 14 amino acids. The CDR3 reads CASSLGRGGWEQYF. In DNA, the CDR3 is TGTGCCAGCAGCTTAGGGCGGGGTGGGTGGGAGCAGTACTTC.

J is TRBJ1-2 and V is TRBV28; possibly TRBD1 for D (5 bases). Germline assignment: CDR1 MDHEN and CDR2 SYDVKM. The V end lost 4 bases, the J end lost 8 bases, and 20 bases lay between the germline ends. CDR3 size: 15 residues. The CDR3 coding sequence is TGTGCCAGCAGTTCCCTGACAGCGAAATGGGTCGGCTACACCTTC. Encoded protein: CASSSLTAKWVGYTF.

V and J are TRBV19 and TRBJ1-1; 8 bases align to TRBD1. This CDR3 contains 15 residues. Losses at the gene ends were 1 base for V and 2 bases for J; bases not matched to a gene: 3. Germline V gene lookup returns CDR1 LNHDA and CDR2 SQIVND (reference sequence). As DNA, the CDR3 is TGTGCCAGTAGTATAGTTCCAGGGGGCAACACTGAAGCTTTCTTT. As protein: CASSIVPGGNTEAFF.

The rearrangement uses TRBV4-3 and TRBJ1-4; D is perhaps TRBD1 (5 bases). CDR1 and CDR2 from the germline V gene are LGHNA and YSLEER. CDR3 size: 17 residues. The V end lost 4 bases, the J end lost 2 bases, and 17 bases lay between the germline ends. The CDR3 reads CASSPWGTLSTNEKLFF. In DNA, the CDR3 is TGCGCCAGCAGCCCCTGGGGCACCTTATCCACTAATGAAAAACTGTTTTTT.

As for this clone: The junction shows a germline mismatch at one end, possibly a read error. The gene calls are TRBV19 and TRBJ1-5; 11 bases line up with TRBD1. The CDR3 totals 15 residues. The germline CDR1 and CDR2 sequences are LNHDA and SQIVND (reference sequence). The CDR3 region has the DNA TGTGCCAGTAGTATAGGGACAGGGGGCAAACAGCCCCAGCATTTT. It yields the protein CASSIGTGGKQPQHF.

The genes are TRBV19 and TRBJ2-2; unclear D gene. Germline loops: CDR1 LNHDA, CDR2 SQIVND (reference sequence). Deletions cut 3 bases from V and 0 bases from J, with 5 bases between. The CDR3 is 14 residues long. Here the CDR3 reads CASSMTPNTGELFF. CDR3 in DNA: TGTGCCAGTAGTATGACTCCGAACACCGGGGAGCTGTTTTTT.

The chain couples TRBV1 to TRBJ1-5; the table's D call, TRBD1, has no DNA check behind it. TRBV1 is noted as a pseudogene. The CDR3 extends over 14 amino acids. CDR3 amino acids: CTSHTGQGSQPQHF. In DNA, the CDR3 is TGCACCAGCCATACGGGACAGGGGTCTCAGCCCCAGCATTTT.

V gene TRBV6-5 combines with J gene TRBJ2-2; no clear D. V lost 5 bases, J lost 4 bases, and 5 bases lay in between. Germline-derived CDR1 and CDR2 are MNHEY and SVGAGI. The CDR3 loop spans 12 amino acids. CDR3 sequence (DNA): TGTGCCAGCAGTATTCGCACCGGGGAGCTGTTTTTT. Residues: CASSIRTGELFF.

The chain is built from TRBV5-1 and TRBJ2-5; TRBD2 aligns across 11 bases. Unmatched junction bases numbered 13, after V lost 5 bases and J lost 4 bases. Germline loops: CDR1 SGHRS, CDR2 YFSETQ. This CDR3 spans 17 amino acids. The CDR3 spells CASRGLAGGTLPETQYF. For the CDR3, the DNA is TGCGCCAGCAGGGGCCTAGCGGGGGGAACACTTCCAGAGACCCAGTACTTC.

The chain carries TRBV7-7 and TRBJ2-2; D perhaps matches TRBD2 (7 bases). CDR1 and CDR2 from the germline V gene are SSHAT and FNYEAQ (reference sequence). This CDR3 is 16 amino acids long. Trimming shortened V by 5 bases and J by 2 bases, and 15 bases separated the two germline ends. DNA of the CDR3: TGTGCCAGCAGCCTGCTGGGGGGGCCTAACACCGGGGAGCTGTTTTTT. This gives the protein CASSLLGGPNTGELFF.